These 27 T cell receptor beta chains were all obtained from the same sample, sequenced in a study of beta chain features in type 1 diabetes. Study-wide results and caveats: All four CD4+ subsets of Type 1 diabetes patients contained TCRB CDR3s that were moderately but significantly shorter.

No antigen has been assigned to these receptors. Expressed TCRB transcripts got sequenced, as all isolated RNA was reverse transcribed. The table came from immunoSEQ multiplex PCR; TCRdb's copy has only in-frame clones and leaves some out. Of approximately 270,000 clones listed, roughly an eighth are singletons. Sequenced material: naive CD4+ T cells from blood. These receptors came from a man under 40 with type 1 diabetes.

This clone was seen only a few times. The genes are TRBV29-1 and TRBJ2-7; 11 positions agree with TRBD1. CDR1 and CDR2 from the germline V gene are SQVTM and ANQGSEA. After removal of 7 bases from V and 1 base from J, the junction contained 3 bases not matched to a gene. The CDR3 has 13 amino acids. The CDR3 region has the DNA TGCAGCGCATGGGACAGGGGGTCCTACGAGCAGTACTTC. Translating it yields CSAWDRGSYEQYF.

The rearrangement joins TRBV29-1 to TRBJ2-5; D is perhaps TRBD1 (5 bases). The CDR3 consists of 12 residues. The germline CDR1 and CDR2 sequences are SQVTM and ANQGSEA. Trimming took 4 bases from V and 4 from J, leaving 10 bases between them. The CDR3 DNA follows: TGCAGCGTTGGGCACCAGGGAGAGACCCAGTACTTC. Translation gives CSVGHQGETQYF.

This clone was observed a handful of times. V and J are TRBV5-1 and TRBJ2-3; D is uncertain. Trimming left V 0 bases short and J 2 bases short, with 13 bases between. CDR1 and CDR2 (germline): SGHRS, YFSETQ. The CDR3 loop spans 16 amino acids. For the CDR3, the DNA is TGCGCCAGCAGCTTGGCGGCGAGCGTTCTCACAGATACGCAGTATTTT. This encodes CASSLAASVLTDTQYF.

The chain recombines TRBV5-1 with TRBJ1-1, with D unclear. Germline values: CDR1 SGHRS, CDR2 YFSETQ. This CDR3 comprises 14 residues. V shed 2 bases and J shed 1 base, with 9 bases lying between them. CDR3 amino acids: CASSFGVSNTEAFF. Here the CDR3 DNA reads TGCGCCAGCAGCTTCGGGGTATCGAACACTGAAGCTTTCTTT.

This chain joins TRBV6-1 and TRBJ1-2; 9 bases agree with TRBD1. Unmatched junction bases numbered 7, after V lost 10 bases and J lost 7 bases. Germline lookup yields CDR1 MNHNS and CDR2 SASEGT. This CDR3 comprises 12 residues. The CDR3 loop is CATKGQGGGYTF. For the CDR3, the DNA is TGTGCCACCAAGGGACAGGGAGGTGGCTACACCTTC.

In its sample, this clone was seen a few times. This chain uses TRBV23-1 with TRBJ2-3, with 9 bases matching TRBD2. TRBV23-1 is designated an ORF whose function remains uncertain. This CDR3 spans 18 amino acids. The V and J ends lost 0 bases and 3 bases, in that order; junction bases with no gene match: 10. The CDR3 spells CASSQSYTGTSRTDTQYF. Here the CDR3 DNA reads TGCGCCAGCAGTCAATCTTATACCGGGACTAGCCGGACAGATACGCAGTATTTT.

The genes are TRBV4-3 and TRBJ2-3; TRBD1 matches 7 bases. This CDR3 contains 15 residues. Per germline, CDR1 LGHNA and CDR2 YSLEER. With V trimmed by 3 bases and J by 3 bases, 6 bases remained unmatched. CDR3 in amino acids: CASSHDSRGTDTQYF. In DNA form, the CDR3 reads TGCGCCAGCAGCCATGATAGCAGGGGGACAGATACGCAGTATTTT.

This chain connects TRBV6-5 to TRBJ2-7; D is perhaps TRBD1 (6 bases). The CDR3 extends over 15 amino acids. From germline, CDR1 is MNHEY and CDR2 SVGAGI. V was shortened by 0 bases and J by 1 base, with 10 bases between the two germline ends. The CDR3 spells CASSYSGTLSYEQYF. CDR3 bases: TGTGCCAGCAGTTACTCCGGGACACTTTCCTACGAGCAGTACTTC.

The genes are TRBV27 and TRBJ2-3, with TRBD2 matching over 10 bases. The CDR3 loop spans 13 amino acids. Germline CDR1 and CDR2: MNHEY and SMNVEV (reference sequence). V gave up 7 bases and J gave up 5 bases; unmatched junction bases: 3. CDR3 in amino acids: CASTSGSVDTQYF. The CDR3 DNA reads as TGTGCCAGCACTAGCGGGAGTGTAGATACGCAGTATTTT.

The V call is TRBV28, the J call TRBJ1-2; D gene uncertain. The V end lost 6 bases, the J end lost 3 bases, and 8 bases lay between the germline ends. The CDR3 runs to 12 residues. Germline V gene data show CDR1 as MDHEN and CDR2 as SYDVKM. The CDR3 reads CASSGRDYGYTF. The CDR3 region has the DNA TGTGCCAGCAGCGGTCGTGACTATGGCTACACCTTC.

The chain links TRBV14 to TRBJ2-7, with 7 bases aligning to TRBD2. Unmatched junction bases numbered 6, after V lost 4 bases and J lost 0 bases. Germline V gene sequence: CDR1 SGHDN, CDR2 FVKESK. The CDR3 runs to 15 residues. CDR3 DNA: TGTGCCAGCAGCCTCGTGGGAGGGAACTCCTACGAGCAGTACTTC. Encoded protein: CASSLVGGNSYEQYF.

This clone has only a few counts. The rearrangement uses TRBV27 and TRBJ2-5; 7 bases fit TRBD1. In germline, CDR1 is MNHEY, CDR2 SMNVEV (reference sequence). Trimming cost V 5 bases and J 5 bases; bases outside gene matches: 14. The CDR3 is 16 amino acids. The DNA for the CDR3 is TGTGCCAGCAGTCGGGGACAGAACTTTGAGTCGGAGACCCAGTACTTC. Protein product: CASSRGQNFESETQYF.

In its sample, this clone was seen a few times. The chain uses TRBV11-1 and TRBJ2-7, with no clear D. V lost 3 bases and J lost 2, with 11 bases in between. The CDR3 covers 14 residues. Germline V gives CDR1 SGHAT, CDR2 FQDESV (reference sequence). CDR3 DNA sequence: TGTGCCAGCAGCTTTGACACGACACCCTACGAGCAGTACTTC. It yields the protein CASSFDTTPYEQYF.

This clone was seen more than once but under ten times. The genes are TRBV7-2 and TRBJ1-2; the match to TRBD1 covers 10 bases. The CDR3 length is 16 residues. V lost 8 bases to trimming and J lost 4 bases; unmatched junction nucleotides: 13. CDR1 and CDR2 from the germline V gene are SGHTA and FQGNSA. This CDR3 is CASGRPGQGFSYGYTF. The CDR3 DNA is TGTGCCAGCGGGCGTCCGGGACAGGGGTTTAGCTATGGCTACACCTTC.

This clone was detected only a few times. The chain uses TRBV2 and TRBJ1-1; no clear D gene. Germline values: CDR1 SNHLY, CDR2 FYNNEI. The CDR3 length is 13 residues. The V gene lost 10 bases and the J gene lost 0 bases, with 12 bases spanning the gap. The CDR3 reads CATHTLMNTEAFF. As DNA, the CDR3 is TGTGCCACTCATACGCTAATGAACACTGAAGCTTTCTTT.

This clone was seen a few times. This chain joins TRBV6-5 and TRBJ2-1, with 9 bases fitting TRBD2. Germline assignment: CDR1 MNHEY and CDR2 SVGAGI. V was clipped by 2 bases and J by 10 bases; unmatched bases: 3. The CDR3 has 13 residues. This CDR3 reads CASSYLAGNEQFF. The CDR3, as DNA: TGTGCCAGCAGTTACCTAGCGGGAAACGAGCAGTTCTTC.

This clone occurred a few times. This sequence joins TRBV7-3 and TRBJ2-3; TRBD2 is a possible D gene (6 bases). Trimming stripped 5 bases from V and 9 bases from J, with 12 bases between. CDR1 and CDR2 from the germline V gene are SGHTA and FQGTGA. CDR3 length: 12 amino acids. The CDR3 spells CASSRLGGTQYF. The CDR3 DNA reads TGTGCCAGCAGCAGGCTCGGAGGGACGCAGTATTTT.

This clone appeared a few times. The rearrangement links TRBV2 to TRBJ2-3; TRBD2 is a possible D gene (6 bases). This CDR3 is 16 amino acids long. Germline V gene sequence: CDR1 SNHLY, CDR2 FYNNEI. The ends were cut back, 2 bases at V and 0 bases at J, with 12 bases in the middle. The CDR3 protein is CASSEILAASTDTQYF. CDR3 nucleotides: TGTGCCAGCAGTGAAATATTAGCGGCTAGCACAGATACGCAGTATTTT.

This clone was detected a few times. CDR3 amino acids: CASRFIGDEKLFF. The CDR3 DNA is TGTGCCAGCAGGTTCATTGGAGACGAAAAACTGTTTTTT. The chain carries TRBV5-4 and TRBJ1-4, with D unresolved. CDR1 SGHNT and CDR2 YYREEE come from the germline V gene (reference sequence). The CDR3 totals 13 residues. Trimming shortened V by 5 bases and J by 8 bases, and 13 bases separated the two germline ends.

The V call is TRBV19, the J call TRBJ2-5; 9 bases match TRBD2. Germline V gene sequence: CDR1 LNHDA, CDR2 SQIVND (reference sequence). This CDR3 has 16 residues. Trimming at V came to 6 bases and at J to 4 bases, leaving 12 bases not matched to a gene. DNA of the CDR3: TGTGCCAGTAGCAACGGTAGGCTAGCGGGATCAGAGACCCAGTACTTC. It codes for CASSNGRLAGSETQYF.

This clone was counted between two and nine times. The chain combines TRBV27 with TRBJ1-5, with 7 nucleotides matching TRBD1. There are 17 residues in the CDR3. CDR1 MNHEY and CDR2 SMNVEV come from the germline V gene (reference sequence). V shed 5 bases, J shed 0 bases, and the junction held 10 bases outside the gene matches. In DNA, the CDR3 is TGTGCCAGCAGTCCGGACAGGACACCACATAGCAATCAGCCCCAGCATTTT. It is translated as CASSPDRTPHSNQPQHF.

The V call is TRBV7-2, the J call TRBJ2-3; D gene ambiguous. V lost 3 bases and J lost 0, with 7 bases in between. Germline V lookup: CDR1 SGHTA, CDR2 FQGNSA. The CDR3 has 14 residues. The chain's CDR3 is CASSFTTSTDTQYF. The CDR3 DNA reads as TGTGCCAGCAGCTTTACTACTAGCACAGATACGCAGTATTTT.

This clone was found a few times. This chain connects TRBV2 to TRBJ2-2; 8 bases map to TRBD1. This CDR3 has 14 residues. V lost 7 bases to trimming and J lost 6 bases; unmatched junction nucleotides: 7. CDR1 and CDR2 (germline): SNHLY, FYNNEI. The CDR3 bases are TGTGCCAGCATTGGGACAGGAAGGGCCGGGGAGCTGTTTTTT. Its protein is CASIGTGRAGELFF.

This clone was observed a handful of times. This chain links TRBV11-2 with TRBJ1-1; D is possibly TRBD1 (5 bases). V gave up 5 bases and J gave up 1 base, with 14 bases separating them. The CDR3 extends over 15 amino acids. The germline V gene encodes CDR1 SGHAT and CDR2 FQNNGV. The chain's CDR3 is CASSPRQTQNTEAFF. As DNA, the CDR3 is TGTGCCAGCAGCCCGAGACAGACCCAGAACACTGAAGCTTTCTTT.

The chain employs TRBV29-1 and TRBJ2-7; D ambiguous. Germline V gene sequence: CDR1 SQVTM, CDR2 ANQGSEA. V shed 4 bases and J shed 1 base, with 14 bases lying between them. The CDR3 runs 14 residues. The CDR3 is CSVGEDPYSYEQYF. In nucleotides, the CDR3 is TGCAGCGTTGGCGAAGATCCATATTCCTACGAGCAGTACTTC.

The genes are TRBV19 and TRBJ1-5; D not resolved. Trimming took 9 bases from V and 3 from J, leaving 24 bases between them. The CDR3 contains 17 residues. Germline-derived CDR1 and CDR2 are LNHDA and SQIVND (reference sequence). Written as DNA, the CDR3 is TGTGCCAGCGGCGGGGTAGGAGGGAGTTTTGCCAATCAGCCCCAGCATTTT. It is translated as CASGGVGGSFANQPQHF.

As for this clone: This sample includes further DNA sequences coding for the same CDR3. This chain connects TRBV27 to TRBJ1-2, with 7 bases aligning to TRBD1. Trimming took 6 bases from V and 2 from J; bases not matched to a gene: 3. CDR1 MNHEY and CDR2 SMNVEV come from the germline V gene (reference sequence). CDR3 size: 13 residues. CDR3 region: CASSLDRNYGYTF. The CDR3 DNA reads TGTGCCAGCAGCCTGGACAGGAACTATGGCTACACCTTC.